A selection of T cell receptor beta chains follows, all from one sample in a study of T cell responses to AZD1222 COVID-19 vaccine. This table comes from immunoSEQ multiplex PCR, and its TCRdb copy is limited to in-frame clones, with some not included. The sample lists tens of thousands of clones, roughly 90% occurring once. Sequenced material: peripheral blood, taken on day 0 of AZD1222 vaccination. The origin of the receptors is an adult in good health. The CDR3 runs from the conserved cysteine through the conserved F or W. Rows give clone size only sometimes, using once, few, many, or a class for an expanded clone.

abundance,j_gene,v_gene,CDR3aa
NA,TRBJ2-1,TRBV7-3,CASSLLAGLNNEQFF
NA,TRBJ2-7,TRBV18,CASSPPTVYEQYF
NA,TRBJ2-1,TRBV24-1,CATSDPTGTSGSSSYNEQFF
once,TRBJ2-2,TRBV5-8,CASLQTGAAGELFF
NA,TRBJ2-5,TRBV9,CASSVEGSGPETQYF
NA,TRBJ2-2,TRBV19,CASSIQGAVGELFF
once,TRBJ2-3,TRBV29-1,CSSFRDRSTDTQYF
NA,TRBJ1-1,TRBV7-6,CASSPYRGGTEAFF
NA,TRBJ1-5,TRBV7-3,CASSFRGGNQPQHF
NA,TRBJ1-1,TRBV6-1,CASSDFRGVGAEAFF
NA,TRBJ1-2,TRBV5-4,CASSPARADYGYTF
NA,TRBJ1-1,TRBV5-1,CASSSTLNRGAFF
NA,TRBJ2-5,TRBV4-3,CASSQDRRSLGTQYF
NA,TRBJ1-2,TRBV6-2/TRBV6-3,CASSYPTGLANYGYTF
NA,TRBJ1-5,TRBV29-1,CSVEERRDNQPQHF
NA,TRBJ1-3,TRBV18,CASSPASGGTVGNTIYF
NA,TRBJ2-5,TRBV3-1/TRBV3-2,CASSYREQETQYF
NA,TRBJ2-3,TRBV7-2,CASSHPGRGDTQYF
NA,TRBJ1-2,TRBV2,CASSRTQRDRTYGYTF
NA,TRBJ1-2,TRBV5-6,CASSLDLKNYGYTF
NA,TRBJ1-6,TRBV12-1,CASSSDNSTTDRLRSYNSPLHF
NA,TRBJ1-4,TRBV2,CASSFQGANEKLFF
NA,TRBJ2-7,TRBV6-2/TRBV6-3,CASSYSEERASYEQYF
once,TRBJ2-3,TRBV24-1,CATSDVQGGASTDTQYF
NA,TRBJ1-2,TRBV6-5,CASRGLLSNYGYTF
once,TRBJ1-3,TRBV29-1,CSVLGGASGNTIYF
once,TRBJ2-7,TRBV28,CASSLSPGGYYEQYF
NA,TRBJ1-2,TRBV6-2/TRBV6-3,CASSGWGEPYGYTF
NA,TRBJ1-4,TRBV19,CASRQGDANEKLFF
NA,TRBJ2-5,TRBV7-6,CASSLGSAGKETQYF
NA,TRBJ2-3,TRBV2,CASKGTGALTDTQYF
NA,TRBJ1-2,TRBV19,CASMKREGDGYTF
NA,TRBJ2-1,TRBV5-5,CASGAYNEQFF
once,TRBJ1-6,TRBV24-1,CATSVPLSSYNSPLHF
NA,TRBJ1-2,TRBV12-3/TRBV12-4,CASRREEGGGYTF
few,TRBJ1-1,TRBV13,CASSSLPKGTEAFF
NA,TRBJ1-2,TRBV25-1,CASSGGGWYGYTF
NA,TRBJ1-2,TRBV4-1,CASSLTRDTRNYGYTF
NA,TRBJ2-7,TRBV11-2,CASSHPRGMWGEQYF
NA,TRBJ2-1,TRBV27,CASRGPPRDEQFF
few,TRBJ1-1,TRBV5-1,CASQQGSPMNTEAFF